The 25 T cell receptor beta chains below come from one sample, sequenced in a study of Ad26.COV2.S vaccination and SARS-CoV-2 variants. Sample treatment: over 15 received Ad26.COV2.S at low or high dose, single or two shots; roughly five received placebo; per-sample allocation not given. Day 63 following the first vaccine or placebo injection was when the samples were taken. Here immunoSEQ multiplex PCR was the method, and the copy in TCRdb shows in-frame clones only, minus some. This table has under 400,000 clones, around 86% appearing once. The material was peripheral blood, obtained in a trial of Ad26.COV2.S vaccine versus placebo. The receptor set was obtained from a person aged 18 to 59 who received the Ad26.COV2.S COVID-19 vaccine or a placebo.

The CDR3 protein is CASGKGFYNEQFF. The CDR3 bases are TGTGCCAGCGGGAAAGGGTTCTACAATGAGCAGTTCTTC. The V and J genes are TRBV3-1 (or the pseudogene TRBV3-2) and TRBJ2-1; D unclear. Germline V lookup: CDR1 LGHDT, CDR2 YNNKEL (reference sequence). Trimming took 8 bases from V and 3 from J, leaving 11 bases between them. The CDR3 is made up of 13 amino acids.

This clone was found a few times. CDR3 loop: CASSRPGGDEQYF. The CDR3 coding sequence is TGTGCCAGCAGCCGCCCCGGAGGGGACGAGCAGTACTTC. The chain uses TRBV5-8 and TRBJ2-7; a possible D gene is TRBD2 (6 bases). The CDR3 spans 13 residues. Trimming cost V 4 bases and J 5 bases, with 13 bases left between them. Germline CDR1 and CDR2: SGHTS and YDEGEE. Using reference TRBV5-8 and TRBJ2-7 for the parts outside the CDR3, the full variable domain is EAGVTQSPTHLIKTRGQQATLRCSPISGHTSVYWYQQALGLGLQFLLWYDEGEERNRGNFPPRFSGRQFPNYSSELNVNALELEDSALYLCASSRPGGDEQYFGPGTRLTVT.

The rearrangement links TRBV11-3 to TRBJ1-5, with unresolved D. This CDR3 has 15 residues. The germline V and J ends were trimmed by 8 bases and 2 bases, with 16 bases remaining between them. The germline V gene encodes CDR1 SGHNT and CDR2 YENEEA. In nucleotides, the CDR3 is TGTGCCAGCGGAAATATAGGGCAGGGCAATCAGCCCCAGCATTTT. Translating gives CASGNIGQGNQPQHF.

The genes are TRBV5-1 and TRBJ1-1; 7 positions agree with TRBD1. The CDR3 is 12 amino acids. Germline V gene data show CDR1 as SGHRS and CDR2 as YFSETQ. The V gene end was trimmed by 3 bases and the J gene end by 4 bases; junction bases not matched to a gene: 0. CDR3 sequence (DNA): TGCGCCAGCAGCTGGACAGGCACTGAAGCTTTCTTT. This sequence encodes CASSWTGTEAFF.

The table lists this clone with a count of one. The chain couples TRBV28 to TRBJ2-3; TRBD2 agrees at 12 bases. The CDR3 has 20 residues. CDR1 MDHEN and CDR2 SYDVKM come from the germline V gene. The trim removed 6 bases at V and 0 bases at J, leaving 16 bases unmatched. The CDR3 sequence is CASSPTPSGGDLLSTDTQYF. In nucleotides, the CDR3 is TGTGCCAGCAGCCCCACTCCTAGCGGGGGGGACTTACTTAGCACAGATACGCAGTATTTT. The whole variable domain, filled in from reference TRBV28 and TRBJ2-3, reads DVKVTQSSRYLVKRTGEKVFLECVQDMDHENMFWYRQDPGLGLRLIYFSYDVKMKEKGDIPEGYSVSREKKERFSLILESASTNQTSMYLCASSPTPSGGDLLSTDTQYFGPGTRLTVL.

The rearrangement joins TRBV27 to TRBJ1-2, with TRBD1 matching over 12 bases. Trimming removed 6 bases from V and 1 base from J; junction bases left unmatched: 6. Germline CDR1 MNHEY, CDR2 SMNVEV (reference sequence). The length of the CDR3 is 16 residues. CDR3 sequence reads: CASSPGTGGLNYGYTF. As DNA, the CDR3 is TGTGCCAGCAGCCCAGGGACAGGGGGCCTTAACTATGGCTACACCTTC.

This clone is a singleton in its sample. V usage is TRBV5-1 and J usage is TRBJ1-6; D is undetermined. V lost 0 bases, J lost 9 bases, and 4 bases lay in between. Germline CDR1 reads SGHRS; CDR2 reads YFSETQ. The length of the CDR3 is 12 residues. The CDR3 region is CASSLEGSPLHF. CDR3 DNA: TGCGCCAGCAGCTTGGAAGGTTCACCCCTCCACTTT. The full variable domain, in which reference TRBV5-1 and TRBJ1-6 provide the parts outside the CDR3, is KAGVTQTPRYLIKTRGQQVTLSCSPISGHRSVSWYQQTPGQGLQFLFEYFSETQRNKGNFPGRFSGRQFSNSRSEMNVSTLELGDSALYLCASSLEGSPLHFGNGTRLTVT.

The chain recombines TRBV5-1 with TRBJ2-5; TRBD2 might be the D (5 bases). The CDR3 has 14 residues. Germline V CDR1 and CDR2: SGHRS, YFSETQ. The V end lost 0 bases, the J end lost 5 bases, and 11 bases lay between the germline ends. DNA for the CDR3: TGCGCCAGCAGCTTGGCGGCGGGCGGGGAGACCCAGTACTTC. Protein sequence: CASSLAAGGETQYF.

The V call is TRBV7-9, the J call TRBJ1-4; D is unclear. This CDR3 comprises 13 residues. V lost 2 bases and J lost 6, with 7 bases in between. Germline CDR1 is SEHNR and CDR2 is FQNEAQ (reference sequence). The CDR3 nucleotides read TGTGCCAGCAGCTTACTGGTCGATGAAAAACTGTTTTTT. This codes for CASSLLVDEKLFF.

The chain uses TRBV14 and TRBJ2-1; 9 positions agree with TRBD2. Germline V CDR1 and CDR2: SGHDN, FVKESK. With 6 bases clipped from V and 1 base from J, the junction kept 7 bases outside the gene matches. CDR3 length equals 16 residues. The CDR3 DNA reads as TGTGCCAGCAGACCACTTAGCGGGGGTTCCTACAATGAGCAGTTCTTC. Translating gives CASRPLSGGSYNEQFF.

The chain combines TRBV5-6 with TRBJ2-2; perhaps TRBD1 as D (6 bases). V was pared by 4 bases and J by 5 bases, with 18 bases between. The CDR3 is made up of 16 amino acids. The germline gives CDR1 SGHDT, CDR2 YYEEEE. CDR3 loop: CASSDTPGTITGELFF. The CDR3 bases are TGTGCCAGCAGCGATACCCCCGGGACAATAACCGGGGAGCTGTTTTTT.

This chain uses TRBV5-6 with TRBJ1-6; D unclear. The CDR3 has 14 residues. V gave up 1 base and J gave up 5 bases, with 7 bases separating them. Germline values: CDR1 SGHDT, CDR2 YYEEEE. Written as DNA, the CDR3 is TGTGCCAGCAGCTTGAAGGGAAATAATTCACCCCTCCACTTT. It translates to CASSLKGNNSPLHF.

The genes are TRBV20-1 and TRBJ2-1; no definite D call. CDR3 length: 14 residues. Trimming took off 3 bases at V and 8 bases at J, with 17 bases between the two ends. Germline V CDR1 and CDR2: DFQATT, SNEGSKA (reference sequence). This CDR3 reads CSASLQAPLDEQFF. CDR3 coding DNA: TGCAGTGCTAGTCTACAAGCGCCTCTGGATGAGCAGTTCTTC.

The chain carries TRBV18 and TRBJ1-5, with unresolved D. Germline V gene lookup returns CDR1 KGHSH and CDR2 LQKENI. Trimming shortened V by 3 bases and J by 5 bases, and 8 bases separated the two germline ends. This CDR3 has 13 residues. The CDR3 here is CASSPGPDQPQHF. CDR3 in DNA: TGTGCCAGCTCACCGGGTCCGGATCAGCCCCAGCATTTT.

This clone was counted only a few times. J is TRBJ2-2 and V is TRBV29-1; perhaps TRBD2 as D (5 bases). The CDR3 is 13 residues long. Trimming took 4 bases from V and 4 from J, leaving 10 bases between them. The germline gives CDR1 SQVTM, CDR2 ANQGSEA. As DNA, the CDR3 is TGCAGCGTTGCCGGGAAGCTCACCGGGGAGCTGTTTTTT. It specifies CSVAGKLTGELFF.

This CDR3 is CASSLAGTHTEAFF. The CDR3 DNA reads as TGCGCCAGCAGCTTGGCTGGGACACACACTGAAGCTTTCTTT. This rearrangement joins TRBV5-1 to TRBJ1-1, with D perhaps TRBD1 (6 bases). Germline CDR1 SGHRS, CDR2 YFSETQ. CDR3 length: 14 residues. Trimming took off 0 bases at V and 3 bases at J, with 9 bases between the two ends.

V and J are TRBV7-9 and TRBJ1-5; weak D call: TRBD1 (5 bases). CDR3 size: 16 residues. Germline V gene data show CDR1 as SEHNR and CDR2 as FQNEAQ (reference sequence). Trimming left V 4 bases short and J 0 bases short, with 13 bases between. The CDR3 DNA is TGTGCCAGCAGCTCCGGGACTCAATATAGCAATCAGCCCCAGCATTTT. This gives the protein CASSSGTQYSNQPQHF.

Only one count was recorded for this clone. The rearrangement joins TRBV3-1 (or the pseudogene TRBV3-2) to TRBJ1-1; tentatively, D is TRBD1 (5 bases). CDR1 is LGHDT and CDR2 is YNNKEL in the germline V gene (reference sequence). The CDR3 has 18 residues. Trimming removed 0 bases at V and 7 bases at J, with 24 bases between. The DNA of the CDR3 is TGTGCCAGCAGCCAAGATCCTGAGGATGCAGGGAATGGTGGTGAAGCTTTCTTT. Amino acids: CASSQDPEDAGNGGEAFF.

The chain has TRBV7-9 and TRBJ2-7; D possibly matches TRBD1 or TRBD2 (5 bases each). CDR1 SEHNR and CDR2 FQNEAQ come from the germline V gene (reference sequence). There are 13 residues in the CDR3. The V end was cut by 4 bases, the J end by 7 bases, with 14 bases between. The CDR3 coding sequence is TGTGCCAGCAGCTCCCCAGGGACGGAGGAGCAGTACTTC. Its protein is CASSSPGTEEQYF. Full variable domain (remainder filled in from reference TRBV7-9 and TRBJ2-7): DTGVSQNPRHKITKRGQNVTFRCDPISEHNRLYWYRQTLGQGPEFLTYFQNEAQLEKSRLLSDRFSAERPKGSFSTLEIQRTEQGDSAMYLCASSSPGTEEQYFGPGTRLTVT.

This chain connects TRBV7-2 to TRBJ1-2; 8 bases align to TRBD1. With V trimmed by 3 bases and J by 4 bases, 7 bases remained unmatched. Per the germline V gene, CDR1 is SGHTA and CDR2 is FQGNSA. The CDR3 contains 15 residues. CDR3 region: CASSFYGQGTYGYTF. As DNA, the CDR3 is TGTGCCAGCAGCTTCTACGGACAGGGAACCTATGGCTACACCTTC. Full variable domain (missing parts from reference TRBV7-2 and TRBJ1-2): GAGVSQSPSNKVTEKGKDVELRCDPISGHTALYWYRQSLGQGLEFLIYFQGNSAPDKSGLPSDRFSAERTGGSVSTLTIQRTQQEDSAVYLCASSFYGQGTYGYTFGSGTRLTVV.

The chain carries TRBV18 and TRBJ1-5; 8 positions agree with TRBD1. The trim removed 4 bases at V and 7 bases at J, leaving 6 bases unmatched. CDR3 length: 14 residues. CDR1 is KGHSH and CDR2 is LQKENI in the germline V gene. CDR3 sequence (DNA): TGTGCCAGCTCACTAGGGACAGGTGGCCAGCCCCAGCATTTT. This encodes CASSLGTGGQPQHF. The whole variable domain, filled in from reference TRBV18 and TRBJ1-5, reads NAGVMQNPRHLVRRRGQEARLRCSPMKGHSHVYWYRQLPEEGLKFMVYLQKENIIDESGMPKERFSAEFPKEGPSILRIQQVVRGDSAAYFCASSLGTGGQPQHFGDGTRLSIL.

The chain combines TRBV3-1 (or the pseudogene TRBV3-2) with TRBJ1-5; D may be TRBD1 (5 bases). This CDR3 contains 15 residues. In germline, CDR1 is LGHDT, CDR2 YNNKEL (reference sequence). Deletions cut 0 bases from V and 1 base from J, with 7 bases between. CDR3 amino acids: CASSQDYRSNQPQHF. The CDR3 coding sequence is TGTGCCAGCAGCCAAGATTACAGGAGCAATCAGCCCCAGCATTTT.

CDR3 protein: CASSPRVSNQPQHF. In DNA form, the CDR3 reads TGTGCCAGCAGCCCAAGGGTTAGCAATCAGCCCCAGCATTTT. The chain links TRBV3-1 (or the pseudogene TRBV3-2) to TRBJ1-5; D is unresolved. V lost 4 bases and J 0 bases, leaving 7 bases between the germline ends. The CDR3 runs to 14 residues. Germline V gene sequence: CDR1 LGHDT, CDR2 YNNKEL (reference sequence).

The CDR3 DNA sequence: TGTGCCAGCAGTCGAACACAAGGAGGACTCTATGGCTACACCTTC. Translating gives CASSRTQGGLYGYTF. V gene TRBV6-5 combines with J gene TRBJ1-2; unclear D gene. Germline V lookup: CDR1 MNHEY, CDR2 SVGAGI. CDR3 length equals 15 residues. Trimming removed 5 bases from V and 4 bases from J, with 17 bases in between.

In its sample, this clone was seen once. The V and J genes are TRBV7-9 and TRBJ1-1; 10 bases fit TRBD1. Germline CDR1 SEHNR, CDR2 FQNEAQ (reference sequence). This CDR3 contains 14 residues. V shed 5 bases and J 5 bases; nucleotides not matched to a gene: 5. DNA for the CDR3: TGTGCCAGCAGCAGACAGGGGGCCGGTACTGAAGCTTTCTTT. Translating it yields CASSRQGAGTEAFF.